This T cell receptor (beta chain) was sequenced in a study of shared clonotypes between healthy human individuals. TCRdb keeps only in-frame clones here, not all; method: immunoSEQ multiplex PCR. The data hold over 2 million clones, with 95% observed a single time. Germline V gene sequence: CDR1 MNHEY, CDR2 SMNVEV (reference sequence). This CDR3 has 16 amino acids. V shed 2 bases, J shed 2 bases, and the junction held 7 bases outside the gene matches. What was sequenced was naive CD4+ T cells sorted from blood. The subset denotes: CD45RA+ positively selected. This chain links TRBV27 with TRBJ2-7, with 9 bases lining up with TRBD2. The receptor's source is a man younger than 35 in good health. This chain's CDR3 is CASSLGYSGGTYEQYF. The CDR3 bases are TGTGCCAGCAGTTTAGGTTATAGCGGGGGAACCTACGAGCAGTACTTC.